Each of the 5 T cell receptor beta chains below was sequenced from the same sample in a study of technical replicates of blood from a handful of donors. The repertoire was sequenced with immunoSEQ multiplex PCR; TCRdb's copy has only in-frame clones and lacks some. The data contain over 65,000 clones, almost 98% of them singletons. Sequenced input: T cells isolated from PBMCs. The receptors were sampled from a human donor in good health.

This rearrangement joins TRBV4-1 to TRBJ2-3; 8 bases line up with TRBD2. CDR1 is MGHRA, CDR2 YSYEKL, per germline. V lost 4 bases and J lost 1; bases outside the gene matches: 10. The CDR3 extends over 17 amino acids. The CDR3 region has the DNA TGCGCCAGCAGCCTTGCGAGGGGTAGCGGGGGCACAGATACGCAGTATTTT. Protein product: CASSLARGSGGTDTQYF.

The J gene is TRBJ1-3, the V gene TRBV19; 8 bases line up with TRBD1. Unmatched junction bases numbered 10, after V lost 8 bases and J lost 4 bases. Germline assignment: CDR1 LNHDA and CDR2 SQIVND (reference sequence). This CDR3 is built from 15 residues. The CDR3 DNA is TGTGCCAGTCGGTGGGCAGGGGGCAACGGAAACACCATATATTTT. It translates to CASRWAGGNGNTIYF.

CDR3 sequence reads: CASGGQGYGYTF. The CDR3 DNA reads TGTGCCAGCGGGGGACAGGGATATGGCTACACCTTC. V is TRBV2 and J is TRBJ1-2, with 9 bases matching TRBD1. This CDR3 comprises 12 residues. CDR1 is SNHLY and CDR2 is FYNNEI in the germline V gene. J lost 5 bases, V lost 8 bases, and 3 bases had no gene match.

The chain has TRBV6-5 and TRBJ1-5; 10 bases map to TRBD1. The CDR3 contains 15 residues. V shed 6 bases, J shed 6 bases, and the junction held 8 bases outside the gene matches. Germline V gives CDR1 MNHEY, CDR2 SVGAGI. CDR3 in amino acids: CASRLTGGIGQPQHF. The CDR3 DNA sequence: TGTGCCAGCAGACTGACAGGGGGCATAGGTCAGCCCCAGCATTTT.

The CDR3 DNA sequence: TGTGCCACCAGCAGAGATAAAGGAGATTATGGCTACACCTTC. This sequence encodes CATSRDKGDYGYTF. The J gene is TRBJ1-2, the V gene TRBV15; D remains unclear. The CDR3 runs to 14 residues. The V gene's germline CDR1 is LNHNV and CDR2 YYDKDF (reference sequence). V lost 0 bases to trimming and J lost 5 bases, with 10 bases between them.